These 7 T cell receptor beta chains were sequenced from one sample in a study of T cells in Graves' hyperthyroidism and ophthalmopathy. Researchers took RNA transcripts and amplified the TCR beta CDR3 regions from them. Primed by the HTBI set, a first-round RT-PCR was run on the TCR CDR3. TCRdb re-called the multiplex PCR reads with MiXCR, one entry per CDR3 protein. The sample carries over 300,000 distinct CDR3 sequences, roughly 13% recorded once. Sequenced sample: blood. The source of these receptors is a woman aged 60-70 years with Graves' hyperthyroidism.

This clonotype was observed at least ten times. V is TRBV6-1 and J is TRBJ2-7; the match to TRBD1 covers 9 bases. Looked up from germline, CDR1 is MNHNS and CDR2 is SASEGT. With V trimmed by 11 bases and J by 5 bases, 34 bases remained unmatched. This CDR3 has 21 amino acids. CDR3 bases: TGTGCCCGCCAGGACAGGGGTTATACTACCCAAAGGAGGCTCCCACCGCACGAGCAGTACTTC. Translated: CARQDRGYTTQRRLPPHEQYF.

J is TRBJ2-7 and V is TRBV6-1; possible D gene TRBD1, 5 bases. The CDR3 consists of 16 residues. The germline CDR1 and CDR2 sequences are MNHNS and SASEGT. Trimming removed 0 bases at V and 1 base at J, with 13 bases between. CDR3 residues: CASSEALIGVSYEQYF. The CDR3 coding sequence is TGTGCCAGCAGTGAAGCGCTAATAGGGGTATCCTACGAGCAGTACTTC.

V is TRBV5-1 and J is TRBJ2-2; D is possibly TRBD1 (5 bases). Germline-derived CDR1 and CDR2 are SGHRS and YFSETQ. This CDR3 spans 14 amino acids. Trimming pared 4 bases from V and 5 bases from J, leaving 12 bases between. The chain's CDR3 is CASSGQGFTGELFF. The CDR3 coding sequence is TGCGCCAGCAGCGGTCAGGGTTTTACCGGGGAGCTGTTTTTT.

This clonotype has more than one count but fewer than ten. This chain links TRBV5-1 with TRBJ2-4; weak D call: TRBD1 (6 bases). Germline values: CDR1 SGHRS, CDR2 YFSETQ. CDR3 length: 18 residues. Trimming removed 0 bases from V and 0 bases from J, with 16 bases in between. The chain's CDR3 is CASSLAPYRELAKNIQYF. CDR3 bases: TGCGCCAGCAGCTTGGCCCCTTACAGGGAACTAGCCAAAAACATTCAGTACTTC.

This chain links TRBV2 with TRBJ2-5; 9 nucleotides match TRBD1. Germline V gives CDR1 SNHLY, CDR2 FYNNEI. The CDR3 covers 14 residues. V lost 6 bases and J lost 1; bases outside the gene matches: 3. This CDR3 reads CASSLQGAQETQYF. DNA for the CDR3: TGTGCCAGCAGCCTACAGGGGGCCCAAGAGACCCAGTACTTC.

Many counts were recorded for this clonotype. The chain has TRBV11-3 and TRBJ2-3, with D possibly TRBD2 on 5 matching bases. The CDR3 sequence is 14 residues long. Trimming removed 5 bases at V and 3 bases at J, with 12 bases between. Germline lookup yields CDR1 SGHNT and CDR2 YENEEA. CDR3 DNA: TGTGCCAGCAGCCCGAGGGTTAGGACAGATACGCAGTATTTT. Its translation: CASSPRVRTDTQYF.

In DNA form, the CDR3 reads TGTGCCACAACGGGGGGAACGGGGCCAACTTTAACTGAAGCTTTCTTT. It translates to CATTGGTGPTLTEAFF. The chain links TRBV10-3 to TRBJ1-1, with D possibly matching TRBD1 (5 bases). Trimming stripped 10 bases from V and 5 bases from J, with 26 bases between. CDR1 is ENHRY and CDR2 is SYGVKD in the germline V gene. The CDR3 runs 16 residues.